Listed below are T cell receptor beta chains from one sample, sequenced in a study of T-cell reconstitution after alpha-beta-depleted transplantation in children. From the PCR reads, TCRdb called clonotypes with MiXCR, one entry per CDR3 protein. The table includes about 98,000 distinct CDR3 sequences, about 6% detected once. The specimen comprised PBMCs, mostly from graft donor cells, sampled 60 days after TCRalphabeta/CD19-depleted stem cell transplant. These receptor sequences come from a female patient under 10 years old who had a stem cell transplant for Fanconi anemia, so the T cells may come from the graft donor. CDR3s include the opening cysteine and the closing phenylalanine or tryptophan. Fields, in order: clone size, V gene, D gene, J gene, CDR3 protein, CDR3 DNA. A D gene is named only where the DNA matches it firmly. Clone size is shown for a subset of rows, as once, few, many or a class of expanded clone.

abundance: .
v_gene: TRBV30
d_gene: .
j_gene: TRBJ2-7
CDR3aa: CAWSVPSGHYEQYF
CDR3nt: TGTGCCTGGAGTGTACCCTCAGGACACTACGAGCAGTACTTC

abundance: .
v_gene: TRBV13
d_gene: .
j_gene: TRBJ1-3
CDR3aa: CASSLGHRGSSGNTIYF
CDR3nt: TGTGCCAGCAGCTTAGGCCACCGGGGGAGCTCTGGAAACACCATATATTTT

abundance: many
v_gene: TRBV28
d_gene: .
j_gene: TRBJ1-5
CDR3aa: CASSLVFGPESFSNQPQHF
CDR3nt: TGTGCCAGCAGTTTAGTATTCGGACCAGAATCTTTTAGCAATCAGCCCCAGCATTTT

abundance: many
v_gene: TRBV3-1
d_gene: TRBD1
j_gene: TRBJ2-5
CDR3aa: CASSRDSTKGETQYF
CDR3nt: TGTGCCAGCAGTCGGGACAGTACCAAGGGAGAGACCCAGTACTTC

abundance: .
v_gene: TRBV7-3
d_gene: TRBD1
j_gene: TRBJ2-1
CDR3aa: CASSSQGAGEQFF
CDR3nt: TGTGCCAGCAGTTCTCAGGGGGCAGGGGAGCAGTTCTTC

abundance: many
v_gene: TRBV6-1
d_gene: .
j_gene: TRBJ2-7
CDR3aa: CASGARLHEQYF
CDR3nt: TGTGCCAGCGGTGCACGTCTCCACGAGCAGTACTTC

abundance: many
v_gene: TRBV14
d_gene: .
j_gene: TRBJ2-7
CDR3aa: CASSRFARGASYEQYF
CDR3nt: TGTGCCAGCAGCCGATTCGCCAGGGGCGCGTCCTACGAGCAGTACTTC

abundance: few
v_gene: TRBV20-1
d_gene: .
j_gene: TRBJ2-3
CDR3aa: CSALRGADTQYF
CDR3nt: TGCAGTGCTCTTAGGGGGGCAGATACGCAGTATTTT

abundance: .
v_gene: TRBV12-3/TRBV12-4
d_gene: .
j_gene: TRBJ1-2
CDR3aa: CASRLGFGGYTF
CDR3nt: TGTGCCAGCAGACTTGGGTTCGGAGGCTACACCTTC

abundance: .
v_gene: TRBV5-8
d_gene: TRBD2
j_gene: TRBJ2-7
CDR3aa: CASSSNPGGGAYEQYF
CDR3nt: TGTGCCAGCAGCTCGAATCCGGGCGGGGGGGCCTACGAGCAGTACTTC

abundance: few
v_gene: TRBV21-1
d_gene: .
j_gene: TRBJ2-7
CDR3aa: CASSRKRESSYEQYF
CDR3nt: TGTGCCAGCAGCAGGAAGCGGGAGAGCTCCTACGAGCAGTACTTC

abundance: few
v_gene: TRBV6-5
d_gene: TRBD2
j_gene: TRBJ2-7
CDR3aa: CASSYGGGAGEQYF
CDR3nt: TGTGCCAGCAGTTACGGCGGGGGGGCCGGGGAGCAGTACTTC

abundance: many
v_gene: TRBV10-3
d_gene: TRBD2
j_gene: TRBJ2-3
CDR3aa: CAISGKTSGGADTQYF
CDR3nt: TGTGCCATCAGTGGGAAGACTAGCGGGGGAGCAGATACGCAGTATTTT

abundance: many
v_gene: TRBV29-1
d_gene: .
j_gene: TRBJ2-2
CDR3aa: CSTRYVTGELFF
CDR3nt: TGCAGCACACGCTACGTCACGGGGGAGCTGTTTTTT

abundance: many
v_gene: TRBV19
d_gene: TRBD2
j_gene: TRBJ2-1
CDR3aa: CASSIPGGNEQFF
CDR3nt: TGTGCCAGTAGTATCCCGGGGGGAAATGAGCAGTTCTTC

abundance: many
v_gene: TRBV5-5
d_gene: .
j_gene: TRBJ2-5
CDR3aa: CASSPDNQETQYF
CDR3nt: TGTGCCAGCAGCCCGGACAACCAAGAGACCCAGTACTTC

abundance: many
v_gene: TRBV3-1
d_gene: .
j_gene: TRBJ2-1
CDR3aa: CASSQDTGFLHGEQFF
CDR3nt: TGTGCCAGCAGCCAAGATACAGGGTTTCTTCATGGTGAGCAGTTCTTC

abundance: .
v_gene: TRBV5-1
d_gene: .
j_gene: TRBJ2-7
CDR3aa: CASSRNEYEQYF
CDR3nt: TGCGCCAGCAGCCGAAACGAATACGAGCAGTACTTC

abundance: many
v_gene: TRBV3-1
d_gene: .
j_gene: TRBJ2-1
CDR3aa: CASSQFKRRSAYNEQFF
CDR3nt: TGTGCCAGCAGCCAATTCAAAAGGAGGTCGGCGTACAATGAGCAGTTCTTC

abundance: few
v_gene: TRBV5-1
d_gene: .
j_gene: TRBJ2-5
CDR3aa: CASSLDWQETQYF
CDR3nt: TGCGCCAGCAGCTTGGACTGGCAAGAGACCCAGTACTTC

abundance: many
v_gene: TRBV5-1
d_gene: .
j_gene: TRBJ2-1
CDR3aa: CASSLRSNEQFF
CDR3nt: TGCGCCAGCAGCTTGAGGAGCAATGAGCAGTTCTTC

abundance: few
v_gene: TRBV20-1
d_gene: .
j_gene: TRBJ1-4
CDR3aa: CSAQRHRGEKLFF
CDR3nt: TGCAGTGCTCAAAGACATCGGGGTGAAAAACTGTTTTTT

abundance: few
v_gene: TRBV19
d_gene: TRBD1
j_gene: TRBJ2-3
CDR3aa: CASSPPLPGQGATDTQYF
CDR3nt: TGTGCCAGTAGTCCGCCTCTCCCGGGACAGGGGGCAACAGATACGCAGTATTTT

abundance: .
v_gene: TRBV5-1
d_gene: TRBD1
j_gene: TRBJ2-4
CDR3aa: CASSVRDSRNIQYF
CDR3nt: TGCGCCAGCAGCGTCCGGGACAGCCGAAACATTCAGTACTTC

abundance: few
v_gene: TRBV11-1
d_gene: TRBD2
j_gene: TRBJ2-7
CDR3aa: CASSLSHPSGRAFSFEQYF
CDR3nt: TGTGCCAGCAGCTTATCCCACCCTAGCGGGAGGGCCTTTTCGTTCGAGCAGTACTTC

abundance: many
v_gene: TRBV28
d_gene: .
j_gene: TRBJ2-1
CDR3aa: CASSPLVWSNEQFF
CDR3nt: TGTGCCAGCAGTCCCCTAGTTTGGAGCAATGAGCAGTTCTTC

abundance: many
v_gene: TRBV12-3/TRBV12-4
d_gene: TRBD1
j_gene: TRBJ2-7
CDR3aa: CASSTDRGRYEQYF
CDR3nt: TGTGCCAGCAGCACGGACAGGGGGCGATACGAGCAGTACTTC

abundance: many
v_gene: TRBV18
d_gene: .
j_gene: TRBJ2-1
CDR3aa: CASSPGSGGTSITF
CDR3nt: TGTGCCAGCTCACCAGGGTCCGGCGGGACCAGTATCACCTTC

abundance: many
v_gene: TRBV20-1
d_gene: .
j_gene: TRBJ2-5
CDR3aa: CSAEGSDETQYF
CDR3nt: TGCAGTGCAGAGGGAAGCGACGAGACCCAGTACTTC

abundance: many
v_gene: TRBV7-9
d_gene: .
j_gene: TRBJ2-3
CDR3aa: CASSLPLQGDTQYF
CDR3nt: TGTGCCAGCAGCTTACCTCTCCAGGGGGATACGCAGTATTTT

abundance: .
v_gene: TRBV23-1
d_gene: .
j_gene: TRBJ2-6
CDR3aa: CASSRRGPSGANVLTF
CDR3nt: TGCGCCAGCAGTCGCAGGGGCCCCTCTGGGGCCAACGTCCTGACTTTC

abundance: .
v_gene: TRBV15
d_gene: .
j_gene: TRBJ2-7
CDR3aa: CATSRDGRSSYEQYF
CDR3nt: TGTGCCACCAGCAGAGATGGCCGCTCCTCCTACGAGCAGTACTTC

abundance: .
v_gene: TRBV27
d_gene: .
j_gene: TRBJ2-4
CDR3aa: CASRPLGQLAKNIQYF
CDR3nt: TGTGCCAGCAGGCCGCTTGGACAGTTAGCCAAAAACATTCAGTACTTC

abundance: many
v_gene: TRBV24-1
d_gene: .
j_gene: TRBJ1-5
CDR3aa: CATSDRFNQPQHF
CDR3nt: TGTGCCACCAGTGACAGGTTTAATCAGCCCCAGCATTTT

abundance: many
v_gene: TRBV5-1
d_gene: TRBD2
j_gene: TRBJ2-1
CDR3aa: CASSWEIAGDYNEQFF
CDR3nt: TGCGCCAGCAGCTGGGAAATAGCGGGGGACTACAATGAGCAGTTCTTC

abundance: .
v_gene: TRBV20-1
d_gene: .
j_gene: TRBJ2-7
CDR3aa: CSAPRLVMKQGQYF
CDR3nt: TGCAGTGCCCCTCGACTAGTTATGAAGCAAGGGCAGTACTTC

abundance: many
v_gene: TRBV20-1
d_gene: .
j_gene: TRBJ2-7
CDR3aa: CSASSQYYEQYF
CDR3nt: TGCAGTGCTAGTAGTCAGTATTACGAGCAGTACTTC

abundance: many
v_gene: TRBV2
d_gene: TRBD1
j_gene: TRBJ1-1
CDR3aa: CASSVPLRGTGRTEAFF
CDR3nt: TGTGCCAGCAGTGTTCCTCTCCGGGGGACAGGGAGGACTGAAGCTTTCTTT

abundance: many
v_gene: TRBV28
d_gene: .
j_gene: TRBJ2-2
CDR3aa: CASSLDGGANTGELFF
CDR3nt: TGTGCCAGCAGTTTGGACGGGGGTGCGAACACCGGGGAGCTGTTTTTT

abundance: few
v_gene: TRBV5-5
d_gene: .
j_gene: TRBJ2-3
CDR3aa: CASKGLRADTDTQYF
CDR3nt: TGTGCCAGCAAGGGCTTAAGGGCAGACACAGATACGCAGTATTTT

abundance: few
v_gene: TRBV7-2
d_gene: .
j_gene: TRBJ2-7
CDR3aa: CASSPQDLFGSYEQYF
CDR3nt: TGTGCCAGCAGCCCCCAGGACCTATTCGGATCCTACGAGCAGTACTTC

abundance: many
v_gene: TRBV29-1
d_gene: .
j_gene: TRBJ2-7
CDR3aa: CSVEGSPYEQYF
CDR3nt: TGCAGCGTTGAGGGCAGCCCCTACGAGCAGTACTTC

abundance: many
v_gene: TRBV20-1
d_gene: .
j_gene: TRBJ2-3
CDR3aa: CSASIDTTDTQYF
CDR3nt: TGCAGTGCTAGTATAGATACTACAGATACGCAGTATTTT

abundance: few
v_gene: TRBV5-1
d_gene: TRBD2
j_gene: TRBJ2-1
CDR3aa: CASSLERTSGRDVQFF
CDR3nt: TGCGCCAGCAGCTTGGAGAGGACTAGCGGGAGGGACGTGCAGTTCTTC

abundance: few
v_gene: TRBV12-3/TRBV12-4
d_gene: TRBD2
j_gene: TRBJ2-1
CDR3aa: CTSSSPGTSGSFGDEQFF
CDR3nt: TGTACCAGCAGCAGTCCCGGGACTAGCGGGAGTTTCGGGGATGAGCAGTTCTTC

abundance: few
v_gene: TRBV7-3
d_gene: TRBD2
j_gene: TRBJ2-2
CDR3aa: CASSLGLAATGELFF
CDR3nt: TGTGCCAGCAGCTTAGGACTAGCGGCCACCGGGGAGCTGTTTTTT

abundance: .
v_gene: TRBV5-4
d_gene: TRBD1
j_gene: TRBJ1-2
CDR3aa: CASSGTASNYGYTF
CDR3nt: TGTGCCAGCAGCGGGACAGCATCTAACTATGGCTACACCTTC

abundance: many
v_gene: TRBV20-1
d_gene: TRBD1
j_gene: TRBJ2-5
CDR3aa: CSARTGQETQYF
CDR3nt: TGCAGTGCAAGGACAGGGCAAGAGACCCAGTACTTC

abundance: many
v_gene: TRBV20-1
d_gene: TRBD1
j_gene: TRBJ1-5
CDR3aa: CSIDRQGNQPQHF
CDR3nt: TGCAGTATAGATCGACAGGGGAATCAGCCCCAGCATTTT

abundance: many
v_gene: TRBV30
d_gene: .
j_gene: TRBJ2-7
CDR3aa: CACQAGAYEQYF
CDR3nt: TGTGCCTGTCAGGCAGGGGCCTACGAGCAGTACTTC

abundance: .
v_gene: TRBV18
d_gene: TRBD2
j_gene: TRBJ2-7
CDR3aa: CASSPGSGRADF
CDR3nt: TGTGCCAGCTCACCCGGGAGCGGGAGGGCCGACTTC

abundance: many
v_gene: TRBV5-1
d_gene: TRBD1
j_gene: TRBJ2-5
CDR3aa: CASSLGQGRETQYF
CDR3nt: TGCGCCAGCAGCCTGGGACAGGGACGGGAGACCCAGTACTTC

abundance: many
v_gene: TRBV12-3/TRBV12-4
d_gene: .
j_gene: TRBJ2-2
CDR3aa: CASSFGQANTGELFF
CDR3nt: TGTGCCAGCAGTTTCGGACAAGCGAACACCGGGGAGCTGTTTTTT